The 10 T cell receptor beta chains reported below all come from one sample, sequenced in a study of technical replicates of blood from a few donors. Profiled with immunoSEQ multiplex PCR; TCRdb holds only in-frame clones, not every one. The profile covers about 100,000 clones, with under 97% appearing a single time and 0.2% to 0.25% taken by the ten largest. Specimen: T cells isolated from PBMCs. The receptors derive from a human donor in good health.

The chain combines TRBV27 with TRBJ2-1, with a tentative D call TRBD1 (6 bases). Trimming took off 3 bases at V and 4 bases at J, with 13 bases between the two ends. Germline CDR1 is MNHEY and CDR2 is SMNVEV (reference sequence). The CDR3 has 15 residues. CDR3 coding DNA: TGTGCCAGCAGTTTTCGGGACACTAGATACAATGAGCAGTTCTTC. Translation: CASSFRDTRYNEQFF.

This clone appeared a single time. The chain uses TRBV2 and TRBJ1-1, with D possibly TRBD1 on 5 matching bases. Germline V gives CDR1 SNHLY, CDR2 FYNNEI. The CDR3 extends over 11 amino acids. V dropped 6 bases and J dropped 11 bases, with 13 bases sitting between them. CDR3 DNA: TGTGCCAGCAGAGGGGCACGGGAGGCTTTCTTT. Protein product: CASRGAREAFF. The variable domain in full, with the rest retrieved from reference TRBV2 and TRBJ1-1, is EPEVTQTPSHQVTQMGQEVILRCVPISNHLYFYWYRQILGQKVEFLVSFYNNEISEKSEIFDDQFSVERPDGSNFTLKIRSTKLEDSAMYFCASRGAREAFFGQGTRLTVV.

The chain employs TRBV7-9 and TRBJ2-1; D ambiguous. CDR1 is SEHNR, CDR2 FQNEAQ, per germline (reference sequence). V was shortened by 5 bases and J by 4 bases, with 3 bases between the two germline ends. This CDR3 contains 11 residues. The CDR3 DNA sequence: TGTGCCAGCAGCCCGTACAATGAGCAGTTCTTC. This sequence encodes CASSPYNEQFF.

V and J are TRBV28 and TRBJ1-1, with unresolved D. With 4 bases removed from V and 1 base from J, the gap between germline ends came to 7 bases. The CDR3 length is 13 residues. Germline loops: CDR1 MDHEN, CDR2 SYDVKM. This CDR3 is CASSWRANTEAFF. For the CDR3, the DNA is TGTGCCAGCAGTTGGAGGGCGAACACTGAAGCTTTCTTT.

The chain has TRBV27 and TRBJ1-2; 8 bases match TRBD1. Germline values: CDR1 MNHEY, CDR2 SMNVEV (reference sequence). The V gene end was trimmed by 6 bases and the J gene end by 2 bases; junction bases not matched to a gene: 8. This CDR3 spans 15 amino acids. This CDR3 is CASSGTGAFNYGYTF. The CDR3 coding sequence is TGTGCCAGCAGCGGGACAGGCGCGTTCAACTATGGCTACACCTTC.

V gene TRBV13 combines with J gene TRBJ2-3; TRBD2 agrees at 7 bases. J was trimmed by 1 base and V by 2 bases; bases with no gene match: 6. The CDR3 sequence is 16 residues long. Per the germline V gene, CDR1 is PRHDT and CDR2 is FYEKMQ (reference sequence). CDR3 region: CASSLTLADRTDTQYF. CDR3 in DNA: TGTGCCAGCAGCTTAACGCTAGCGGACCGCACAGATACGCAGTATTTT.

This chain connects TRBV7-9 to TRBJ2-2; D is perhaps TRBD1 (5 bases). Germline CDR1 is SEHNR and CDR2 is FQNEAQ (reference sequence). V lost 6 bases to trimming and J lost 7 bases, with 21 bases between them. This CDR3 is 16 amino acids long. The CDR3 DNA is TGTGCCAGCAGAATTAGGGGCGCGTCTTATAACGGGGAGCTGTTTTTT. It encodes CASRIRGASYNGELFF.

This chain joins TRBV16 and TRBJ2-7, with 8 bases aligning to TRBD1. With V trimmed by 6 bases and J by 0 bases, 7 bases remained unmatched. Germline CDR1 reads KGHSY; CDR2 reads FQNENV. CDR3 length: 15 amino acids. The CDR3 sequence: CASRPTGASSYEQYF. The DNA for the CDR3 is TGTGCCAGCAGACCGACAGGGGCGAGCTCCTACGAGCAGTACTTC.

This rearrangement joins TRBV7-6 to TRBJ1-6; perhaps TRBD1 as D (5 bases). Looked up from germline, CDR1 is SGHVS and CDR2 is FNYEAQ. There are 15 residues in the CDR3. V lost 5 bases and J lost 9, with 17 bases in between. The CDR3 spells CASSPGASAGSPLHF. As DNA, the CDR3 is TGTGCCAGCAGCCCTGGGGCTTCGGCAGGTTCACCCCTCCACTTT.

The J gene is TRBJ2-3, the V gene TRBV2; 7 positions agree with TRBD1. This CDR3 comprises 16 residues. V lost 4 bases to trimming and J lost 2 bases; unmatched junction nucleotides: 9. Looked up from germline, CDR1 is SNHLY and CDR2 is FYNNEI. The CDR3 coding sequence is TGTGCCAGCAGTGGCCCTACAGGGGTTCCCACAGATACGCAGTATTTT. Residues: CASSGPTGVPTDTQYF. Full variable domain (rest looked up from reference TRBV2 and TRBJ2-3): EPEVTQTPSHQVTQMGQEVILRCVPISNHLYFYWYRQILGQKVEFLVSFYNNEISEKSEIFDDQFSVERPDGSNFTLKIRSTKLEDSAMYFCASSGPTGVPTDTQYFGPGTRLTVL.